This T cell receptor beta chain emerged from a study of cytomegalovirus exposure and HLA in healthy donors. Study at large: T cells numbering about 180 million yielded some 100 million unique TCR beta sequences in an earlier analysis. Regarding the study as a whole: Among CMV-associated TCR beta chains, most appeared HLA-restricted in a later analysis. Later analysis associated a missense DCLRE1C variant with TCR beta V- and J-gene trimming.

This CDR3 region has 17 residues. With V trimmed by 0 bases and J by 5 bases, 12 bases remained unmatched. CDR1 and CDR2 (germline): SGHRS, YFSETQ. About this clone: Its antigen is undetermined.

Use of 60 Vbeta and 13 Jbeta primers characterized the PCR. Measured with immunoSEQ multiplex PCR; TCRdb has only the in-frame clones, and not every one. The sample yields around 58,000 clones, 70% to 75% seen once. The receptor was isolated from a middle-aged man in good health and CMV-seropositive. Sequencing was carried out using PBMCs. The chain employs TRBV5-1 and TRBJ2-7; TRBD1 matches 9 bases. The CDR3 reads CASSLDLDIRDRDEQYF. DNA for the CDR3: TGCGCCAGCAGCTTGGACCTTGATATCCGGGACAGGGACGAGCAGTACTTC.